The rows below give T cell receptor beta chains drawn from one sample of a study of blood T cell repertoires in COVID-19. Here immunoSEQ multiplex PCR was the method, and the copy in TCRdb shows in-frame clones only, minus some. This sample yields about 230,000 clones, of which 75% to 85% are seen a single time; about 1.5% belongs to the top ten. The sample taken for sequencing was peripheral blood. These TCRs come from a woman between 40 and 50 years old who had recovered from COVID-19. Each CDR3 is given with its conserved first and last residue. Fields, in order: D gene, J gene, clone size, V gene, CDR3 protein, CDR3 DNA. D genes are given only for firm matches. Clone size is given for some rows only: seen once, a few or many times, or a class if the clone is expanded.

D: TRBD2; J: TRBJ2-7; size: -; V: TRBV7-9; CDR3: CASSLAVASGGYYEQYF; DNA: TGTGCCAGCAGCTTAGCGGTTGCTAGCGGGGGTTACTACGAGCAGTACTTC
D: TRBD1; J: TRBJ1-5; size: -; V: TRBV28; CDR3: CASSLGGQGSSSQHF; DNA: TGTGCCAGCAGTTTAGGGGGACAGGGAAGTTCGTCCCAGCATTTT
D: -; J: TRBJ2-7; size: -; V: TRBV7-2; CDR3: CASSTNRQESYEQYF; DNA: TGTGCCAGCAGCACCAACCGACAGGAATCCTACGAGCAGTACTTC
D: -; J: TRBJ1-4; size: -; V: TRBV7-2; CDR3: CASGRGSGEKLFF; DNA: TGTGCCAGCGGACGGGGGTCGGGGGAAAAACTGTTTTTT
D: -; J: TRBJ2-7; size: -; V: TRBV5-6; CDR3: CASSSGTYEQYF; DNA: TGTGCCAGCAGCTCAGGGACCTACGAGCAGTACTTC
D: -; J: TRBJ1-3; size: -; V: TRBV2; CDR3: CASSEATASNTIYF; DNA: TGTGCCAGCAGTGAAGCAACAGCTTCGAACACCATATATTTT
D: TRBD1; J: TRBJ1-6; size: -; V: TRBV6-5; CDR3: CASTIDRAPLHF; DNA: TGTGCCAGCACCATCGACAGGGCACCCCTCCACTTT
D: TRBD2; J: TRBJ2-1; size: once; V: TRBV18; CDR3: CASSSLAGTYNEQFF; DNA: TGTGCCAGCTCCTCATTAGCGGGGACCTACAATGAGCAGTTCTTC
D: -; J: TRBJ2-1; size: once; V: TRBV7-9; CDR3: CASSPLGGTYNEQFF; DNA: TGTGCCAGCAGCCCGCTGGGGGGAACCTACAATGAGCAGTTCTTC
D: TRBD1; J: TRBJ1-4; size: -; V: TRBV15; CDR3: CATNRGQNEKLFF; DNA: TGTGCCACCAACAGGGGGCAAAATGAAAAACTGTTTTTT
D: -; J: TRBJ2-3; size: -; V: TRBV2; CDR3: CASSVTGRTDTQYF; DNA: TGTGCCAGCAGTGTAACAGGGCGCACAGATACGCAGTATTTT
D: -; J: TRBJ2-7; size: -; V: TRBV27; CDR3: CASRKWAGDTYEQYF; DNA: TGTGCCAGCAGAAAATGGGCAGGGGACACCTACGAGCAGTACTTC
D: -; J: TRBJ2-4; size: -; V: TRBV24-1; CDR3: CATSDSRAIAKNIQYF; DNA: TGTGCCACCAGTGATTCCAGGGCAATAGCCAAAAACATTCAGTACTTC
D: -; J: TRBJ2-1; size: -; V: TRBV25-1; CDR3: CASNSRGNNEQFF; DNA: TGTGCCAGTAACTCCCGGGGGAACAATGAGCAGTTCTTC
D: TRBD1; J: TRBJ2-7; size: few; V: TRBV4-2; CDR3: CASSQASGQGVYEQYF; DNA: TGTGCCAGCAGCCAAGCATCGGGACAGGGGGTGTACGAGCAGTACTTC
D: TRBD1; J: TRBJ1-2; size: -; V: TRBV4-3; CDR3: CASSQDRGTGGVYGYTF; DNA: TGCGCCAGCAGCCAAGATCGGGGGACAGGGGGTGTCTATGGCTACACCTTC
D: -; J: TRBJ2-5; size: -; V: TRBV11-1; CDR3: CASSLSLAGLQETQYF; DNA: TGTGCCAGCAGCTTATCGCTGGCGGGGCTTCAAGAGACCCAGTACTTC
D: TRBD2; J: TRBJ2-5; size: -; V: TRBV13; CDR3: CASSSIGGGAETQYF; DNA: TGTGCCAGCAGTTCCATTGGCGGGGGGGCCGAGACCCAGTACTTC
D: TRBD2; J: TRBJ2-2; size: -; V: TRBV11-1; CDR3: CASSPGLGSTGELFF; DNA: TGTGCCAGCAGCCCGGGACTAGGGAGCACCGGGGAGCTGTTTTTT
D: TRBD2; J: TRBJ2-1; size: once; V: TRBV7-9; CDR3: CASSLGEGREQFF; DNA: TGTGCCAGCAGCTTAGGGGAGGGGCGGGAGCAGTTCTTC
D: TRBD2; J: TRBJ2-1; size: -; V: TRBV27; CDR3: CASSFSSGTSNEQFF; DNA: TGTGCCAGCAGTTTCTCTAGCGGGACTTCGAATGAGCAGTTCTTC
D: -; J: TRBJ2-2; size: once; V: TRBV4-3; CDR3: CASSQARSGELFF; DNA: TGCGCCAGCAGCCAAGCTAGGTCCGGGGAGCTGTTTTTT
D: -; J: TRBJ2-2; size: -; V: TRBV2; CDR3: CASQTMKAVTGELFF; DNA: TGTGCCAGCCAAACTATGAAAGCTGTCACCGGGGAGCTGTTTTTT
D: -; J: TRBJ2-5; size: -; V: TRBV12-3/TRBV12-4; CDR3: CASSLGVGETQYF; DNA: TGTGCCAGCAGTTTGGGAGTGGGGGAGACCCAGTACTTC
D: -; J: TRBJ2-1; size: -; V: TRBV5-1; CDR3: CASSLEQGNEQFF; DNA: TGCGCCAGCAGCTTGGAACAGGGCAATGAGCAGTTCTTC
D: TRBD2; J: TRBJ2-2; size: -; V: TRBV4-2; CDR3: CASSLEGGASTGELFF; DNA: TGTGCCAGCAGCCTCGAGGGAGGGGCGTCCACCGGGGAGCTGTTTTTT
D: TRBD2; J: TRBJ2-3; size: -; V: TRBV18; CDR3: CASSPRTSGGASVADTQYF; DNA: TGTGCCAGCTCACCCCGGACTAGCGGGGGGGCTAGTGTAGCAGATACGCAGTATTTT
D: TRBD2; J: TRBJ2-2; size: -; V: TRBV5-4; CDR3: CASSSGTSGQLGELFF; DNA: TGTGCCAGCAGCTCAGGGACTAGCGGACAACTCGGGGAGCTGTTTTTT
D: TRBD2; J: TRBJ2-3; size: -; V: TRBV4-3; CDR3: CASSQDRASGAADTQYF; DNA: TGCGCCAGCAGCCAAGATCGGGCTAGCGGGGCCGCAGATACGCAGTATTTT
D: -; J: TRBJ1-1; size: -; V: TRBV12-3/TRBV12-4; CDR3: CASSPEGGTEAFF; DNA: TGTGCCAGCAGTCCCGAAGGGGGCACTGAAGCTTTCTTT
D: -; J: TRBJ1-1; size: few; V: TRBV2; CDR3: CASREQGTGGNTEAFF; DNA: TGTGCCAGCCGGGAACAGGGAACCGGCGGGAACACTGAAGCTTTCTTT
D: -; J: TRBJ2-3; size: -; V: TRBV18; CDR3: CASSPPSRPLDTQYF; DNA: TGTGCCAGCTCACCTCCGTCTAGGCCCCTAGATACGCAGTATTTT
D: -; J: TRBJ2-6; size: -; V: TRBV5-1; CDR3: CASSLGGGIAGANVLTF; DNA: TGCGCCAGCAGCTTGGGAGGGGGTATCGCTGGGGCCAACGTCCTGACTTTC
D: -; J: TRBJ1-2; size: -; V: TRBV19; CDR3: CASSIRGFYGYTF; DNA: TGTGCCAGTAGTATCAGGGGATTCTATGGCTACACCTTC
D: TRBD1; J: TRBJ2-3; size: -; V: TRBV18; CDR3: CASSGTTGGTDTQYF; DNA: TGTGCCAGCTCAGGGACGACAGGGGGCACAGATACGCAGTATTTT
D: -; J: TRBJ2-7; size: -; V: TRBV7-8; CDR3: CASSLARAPYEQYF; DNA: TGTGCCAGCAGCTTAGCGCGGGCCCCCTACGAGCAGTACTTC
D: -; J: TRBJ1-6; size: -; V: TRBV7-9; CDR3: CASSETGNGGSPLHF; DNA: TGTGCCAGCAGCGAGACAGGAAACGGTGGGTCACCCCTCCACTTT
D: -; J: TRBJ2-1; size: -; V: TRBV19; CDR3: CASSIDIRPGEQFF; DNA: TGTGCCAGTAGTATAGATATAAGGCCGGGTGAGCAGTTCTTC
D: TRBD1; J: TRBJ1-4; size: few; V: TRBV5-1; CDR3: CASSPSGGDEKLFF; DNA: TGCGCCAGCAGCCCATCAGGGGGCGATGAAAAACTGTTTTTT
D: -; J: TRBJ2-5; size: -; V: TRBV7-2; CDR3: CASSLGTSHRQETQYF; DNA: TGTGCCAGCAGCTTAGGTACGAGTCATAGACAAGAGACCCAGTACTTC
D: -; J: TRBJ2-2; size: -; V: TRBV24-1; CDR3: CATSDLAPGHRNTGELFF; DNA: TGTGCCACCAGTGATTTGGCACCGGGACACCGGAACACCGGGGAGCTGTTTTTT
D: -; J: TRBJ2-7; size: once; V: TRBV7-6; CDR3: CASSLEVGSSYEQYF; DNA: TGTGCCAGCAGCTTAGAGGTGGGGAGCTCCTACGAGCAGTACTTC
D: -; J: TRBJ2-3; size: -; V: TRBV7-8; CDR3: CASSLFPGGNGDTQYF; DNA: TGTGCCAGCAGCTTATTCCCGGGGGGCAACGGAGATACGCAGTATTTT
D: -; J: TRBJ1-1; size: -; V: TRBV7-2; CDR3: CASSLALGVGTEAFF; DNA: TGTGCCAGCAGCTTAGCGCTCGGGGTGGGGACTGAAGCTTTCTTT
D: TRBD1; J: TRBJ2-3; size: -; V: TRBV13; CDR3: CASSSRQGPTDTQYF; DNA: TGTGCCAGCAGCTCCCGACAGGGACCCACAGATACGCAGTATTTT